This passage covers 30 T cell receptor beta chains from one sample sequenced in a study of cytomegalovirus exposure and HLA in healthy donors. The PCR had 60 Vbeta and 13 Jbeta primers. Measured with immunoSEQ multiplex PCR; TCRdb has only the in-frame clones, and not every one. The sample is made up of tens of thousands of clones, and the top ten hold 0.58% of it. Sample: PBMCs. The source of these receptors is a man between 50 and 59 years old in good health and CMV-seronegative.

This sequence joins TRBV10-3 and TRBJ2-2; 8 bases align to TRBD1. This CDR3 has 15 residues. The germline gives CDR1 ENHRY, CDR2 SYGVKD. With 6 bases clipped from V and 0 bases from J, the junction kept 3 bases outside the gene matches. This chain's CDR3 is CAIRKTGANTGELFF. The CDR3 bases are TGTGCCATCAGAAAGACAGGGGCGAACACCGGGGAGCTGTTTTTT.

J is TRBJ2-1 and V is TRBV7-9; D is undetermined. Per germline, CDR1 SEHNR and CDR2 FQNEAQ (reference sequence). The CDR3 has 14 amino acids. Trimming removed 3 bases from V and 9 bases from J, with 15 bases in between. CDR3 loop: CASSFLTDLFEQFF. DNA for the CDR3: TGTGCCAGCAGCTTCCTCACTGACTTATTTGAGCAGTTCTTC.

V and J are TRBV4-1 and TRBJ1-2; D remains unclear. There are 17 residues in the CDR3. Germline V gene sequence: CDR1 MGHRA, CDR2 YSYEKL. V was clipped by 4 bases and J by 8 bases, with 26 bases between them. This chain's CDR3 is CASSRRRSVESKGGYTF. The CDR3 DNA sequence: TGCGCCAGCAGCCGCAGGAGGAGCGTCGAGAGTAAAGGCGGCTACACCTTC.

The chain combines TRBV19 with TRBJ2-1; D is perhaps TRBD1 (5 bases). V was pared by 3 bases and J by 0 bases, with 9 bases between. The germline gives CDR1 LNHDA, CDR2 SQIVND (reference sequence). This CDR3 has 15 residues. The CDR3 region has the DNA TGTGCCAGTAGTATGACAGTGAGCTCCTACAATGAGCAGTTCTTC. Protein product: CASSMTVSSYNEQFF.

The chain couples TRBV10-3 to TRBJ2-5; 10 bases are shared with TRBD2. The germline V gene has CDR1 ENHRY and CDR2 SYGVKD. With V trimmed by 7 bases and J by 5 bases, 4 bases remained unmatched. CDR3 length equals 13 residues. The CDR3 DNA follows: TGTGCCATCATGGAGCGGGGGGGGGAGACCCAGTACTTC. Amino acid sequence: CAIMERGGETQYF.

This chain connects TRBV28 to TRBJ1-3; D gene unclear. The CDR3 runs 15 residues. Germline V gene lookup returns CDR1 MDHEN and CDR2 SYDVKM. V lost 7 bases and J lost 0, with 13 bases in between. CDR3 sequence (DNA): TGTGCCAGCACCCTCGGTGGGAGCTCTGGAAACACCATATATTTT. It encodes CASTLGGSSGNTIYF.

In nucleotides, the CDR3 is TGTGCCAGCAGCGCTGGACAGGGAGTCGAAAAACTGTTTTTT. Its translation: CASSAGQGVEKLFF. V gene TRBV9 combines with J gene TRBJ1-4; 8 bases match TRBD1. V was pared by 3 bases and J by 8 bases, with 6 bases of the junction left unmatched. CDR3 length: 14 residues. CDR1 and CDR2 from the germline V gene are SGDLS and YYNGEE.

This chain joins TRBV11-2 and TRBJ2-3; 9 positions match TRBD2. The CDR3 contains 17 residues. Trimming removed 0 bases from V and 2 bases from J; junction bases left unmatched: 6. Per germline, CDR1 SGHAT and CDR2 FQNNGV. CDR3 in amino acids: CASSLESGLAHTDTQYF. CDR3 bases: TGTGCCAGCAGCTTAGAATCGGGACTAGCCCACACAGATACGCAGTATTTT.

The gene calls are TRBV5-1 and TRBJ2-6, with D hard to call. The CDR3 contains 16 residues. Germline CDR1 is SGHRS and CDR2 is YFSETQ. The V end lost 0 bases, the J end lost 0 bases, and 7 bases lay between the germline ends. CDR3 in DNA: TGCGCCAGCAGCTTGGGATCACTCTCTGGGGCCAACGTCCTGACTTTC. Encoded protein: CASSLGSLSGANVLTF.

The chain joins TRBV5-1 to TRBJ2-2; the match to TRBD2 covers 12 bases. From germline, CDR1 is SGHRS and CDR2 YFSETQ. V trimming: 6 bases; J trimming: 3 bases; junction bases outside the gene matches: 3. This CDR3 has 15 residues. Here the CDR3 DNA reads TGCGCCAGCACTAGCGGGGGGGCATACACCGGGGAGCTGTTTTTT. This codes for CASTSGGAYTGELFF.

The chain has TRBV5-4 and TRBJ2-1; 7 nucleotides match TRBD2. The germline V gene has CDR1 SGHNT and CDR2 YYREEE (reference sequence). Trimming cost V 2 bases and J 6 bases; bases outside gene matches: 8. CDR3 length: 15 residues. In DNA form, the CDR3 reads TGTGCCAGCAGCTTCGGGGCGGGGAGGGGCAATGAGCAGTTCTTC. It is translated as CASSFGAGRGNEQFF.

This chain links TRBV4-2 with TRBJ2-1; no definite D call. CDR1 is LGHNA, CDR2 YNFKEQ, per germline. This CDR3 region has 14 residues. V was trimmed by 3 bases and J by 6 bases, leaving 12 bases between them. CDR3 DNA: TGTGCCAGCAGCCACAACATAGCCAGCAATGAGCAGTTCTTC. This gives the protein CASSHNIASNEQFF.

J is TRBJ2-7 and V is TRBV4-2, with 10 positions matching TRBD1. The CDR3 spans 16 residues. From germline, CDR1 is LGHNA and CDR2 YNFKEQ. J lost 5 bases, V lost 0 bases, and 7 bases had no gene match. CDR3 amino acids: CASSQDQRQGANEQYF. The CDR3 DNA is TGTGCCAGCAGCCAAGATCAGAGACAGGGGGCAAACGAGCAGTACTTC.

The chain uses TRBV5-1 and TRBJ2-5; TRBD2 matches 8 bases. J gave up 5 bases and V 7 bases, and 16 bases lay outside the gene matches. The CDR3 totals 16 residues. Germline-derived CDR1 and CDR2 are SGHRS and YFSETQ. The CDR3 sequence: CASRDLRGGLSETQYF. The CDR3 DNA is TGCGCCAGCCGCGACCTACGGGGGGGCCTGTCCGAGACCCAGTACTTC. The full variable domain, with the rest looked up from reference TRBV5-1 and TRBJ2-5, is KAGVTQTPRYLIKTRGQQVTLSCSPISGHRSVSWYQQTPGQGLQFLFEYFSETQRNKGNFPGRFSGRQFSNSRSEMNVSTLELGDSALYLCASRDLRGGLSETQYFGPGTRLLVL.

The chain couples TRBV5-1 to TRBJ2-7, with TRBD2 matching over 12 bases. V dropped 3 bases and J dropped 5; count of bases not matched to a gene: 3. CDR3 size: 14 residues. CDR1 is SGHRS and CDR2 is YFSETQ in the germline V gene. The CDR3 DNA reads TGCGCCAGCAGCTCACTAGCGGGGGGCAACGAGCAGTACTTC. It codes for CASSSLAGGNEQYF.

The rearrangement joins TRBV28 to TRBJ2-7, with 7 bases matching TRBD2. The ends lost 5 bases at V and 5 bases at J; junction bases unmatched: 12. Germline V gene data show CDR1 as MDHEN and CDR2 as SYDVKM. This CDR3 is 15 amino acids long. This CDR3 is CASSPSSGGRDEQYF. The CDR3 coding sequence is TGTGCCAGCAGTCCGTCCTCGGGGGGTAGGGACGAGCAGTACTTC.

This chain uses TRBV5-1 with TRBJ1-4; 8 positions agree with TRBD1. Germline-derived CDR1 and CDR2 are SGHRS and YFSETQ. The CDR3 totals 14 residues. Trimming removed 4 bases from V and 7 bases from J; junction bases left unmatched: 6. CDR3 nucleotides: TGCGCCAGCAGCCCCGGACAGGGAGTTGAAAAACTGTTTTTT. Its translation is CASSPGQGVEKLFF.

This chain uses TRBV11-1 with TRBJ2-7; 8 nucleotides line up with TRBD2. CDR3 length equals 15 residues. The junction had 4 bases not matched to a gene; V was cut back by 3 bases and J by 0 bases. In germline, CDR1 is SGHAT, CDR2 FQDESV (reference sequence). CDR3: CASSFSGVSSYEQYF. Written as DNA, the CDR3 is TGTGCCAGCAGCTTTAGCGGGGTCAGCTCCTACGAGCAGTACTTC.

DNA for the CDR3: TGTGCCAGCAGCCAGACAGGAGTTAACAATGAGCAGTTCTTC. Its translation: CASSQTGVNNEQFF. The J gene is TRBJ2-1, the V gene TRBV2; a weak D match, TRBD1 (6 bases). Trimming removed 6 bases at V and 5 bases at J, with 14 bases between. This CDR3 comprises 14 residues. Germline V CDR1 and CDR2: SNHLY, FYNNEI.

This sequence joins TRBV5-1 and TRBJ1-2; D possibly corresponds to TRBD1 (6 bases). The CDR3 runs to 18 residues. Per germline, CDR1 SGHRS and CDR2 YFSETQ. Trimming took 0 bases from V and 7 from J, leaving 25 bases between them. The CDR3 here is CASSLGQGRNNRDSGYTF. The CDR3 DNA reads TGCGCCAGCAGCTTGGGCCAGGGGCGCAACAATAGGGATAGTGGCTACACCTTC.

With respect to this clone: One end of the junction is discordant with germline, which a read error may explain. This chain joins TRBV28 and TRBJ1-6, with a possible D match to TRBD1 (6 bases). CDR1 is MDHEN and CDR2 is SYDVKM in the germline V gene. This CDR3 region has 15 residues. CDR3 sequence (DNA): TGTGCCAGCAGGCGGGGGGGACAACCTAATTCACCCCCCCACTTT. Protein product: CASRRGGQPNSPPHF.

This chain uses TRBV10-2 with TRBJ1-2, with 8 bases fitting TRBD1. V trimming: 8 bases; J trimming: 2 bases; junction bases outside the gene matches: 7. Germline loops: CDR1 WSHSY, CDR2 SAAADI. This CDR3 comprises 14 residues. The CDR3 reads CASQGQGTNYGYTF. CDR3 nucleotides: TGCGCCAGCCAAGGACAGGGAACAAACTATGGCTACACCTTC.

The chain couples TRBV29-1 to TRBJ2-7; 8 bases are shared with TRBD1. The length of the CDR3 is 14 residues. Germline CDR1 SQVTM, CDR2 ANQGSEA. The trim removed 7 bases at V and 5 bases at J, leaving 13 bases unmatched. The CDR3 protein is CSAAGTGQGDEQYF. The CDR3 nucleotides are TGCAGCGCGGCCGGGACAGGCCAAGGGGACGAGCAGTACTTC.

V usage is TRBV4-1 and J usage is TRBJ1-4; 9 nucleotides align to TRBD1. The J segment lost 7 bases and the V segment lost 6 bases, leaving 6 bases of the junction unmatched. Germline CDR1 and CDR2: MGHRA and YSYEKL. The CDR3 is 14 residues long. The CDR3 loop is CASRRQGGSEKLFF. In DNA, the CDR3 is TGCGCCAGCAGACGACAGGGGGGCAGTGAAAAACTGTTTTTT.

This rearrangement joins TRBV27 to TRBJ1-1, with D possibly matching TRBD1 (6 bases). In germline, CDR1 is MNHEY, CDR2 SMNVEV (reference sequence). V shed 7 bases and J shed 1 base, with 13 bases lying between them. This CDR3 spans 14 amino acids. The CDR3 reads CASNIQGANTEAFF. The CDR3 DNA is TGTGCCAGCAACATACAGGGAGCGAACACTGAAGCTTTCTTT.

The chain carries TRBV5-3 and TRBJ2-3; 7 nucleotides line up with TRBD2. TRBV5-3 is identified as an open reading frame with a role that is uncertain. Unmatched junction bases numbered 2, after V lost 4 bases and J lost 3 bases. The CDR3 runs to 13 residues. The CDR3 sequence is CARSGGGTDTQYF. CDR3 nucleotides: TGTGCCAGAAGCGGGGGGGGGACAGATACGCAGTATTTT.

CDR3 protein: CASSQEGAGGADEQFF. The DNA of the CDR3 is TGCGCCAGCAGCCAAGAAGGAGCGGGGGGTGCGGATGAGCAGTTCTTC. The genes are TRBV4-3 and TRBJ2-1; 9 bases line up with TRBD2. The CDR3 is 16 residues long. Per the germline V gene, CDR1 is LGHNA and CDR2 is YSLEER. V was pared by 0 bases and J by 8 bases, with 8 bases of the junction left unmatched.

The V gene is TRBV28, the J gene TRBJ1-1, with D uncertain. Trimming stripped 2 bases from V and 6 bases from J, with 10 bases between. Germline V gives CDR1 MDHEN, CDR2 SYDVKM. This CDR3 is built from 13 residues. The CDR3 DNA is TGTGCCAGCAGTTTAACATCAACCGCTGAAGCTTTCTTT. Protein product: CASSLTSTAEAFF.

The chain uses TRBV7-8 and TRBJ1-3, with 7 bases that match TRBD1. Germline V gives CDR1 SGHVS, CDR2 FQNEAQ. This CDR3 contains 15 residues. Trimming at V came to 2 bases and at J to 7 bases, leaving 8 bases not matched to a gene. CDR3 protein: CASSLNRGQGNTIYF. The CDR3 DNA follows: TGTGCCAGCAGCTTAAACAGGGGACAAGGGAACACCATATATTTT. The full variable domain, rest sourced from reference TRBV7-8 and TRBJ1-3, is GAGVSQSPRYKVAKRGQDVALRCDPISGHVSLFWYQQALGQGPEFLTYFQNEAQLDKSGLPSDRFFAERPEGSVSTLKIQRTQQEDSAVYLCASSLNRGQGNTIYFGEGSWLTVV.

The rearrangement links TRBV9 to TRBJ1-5, with a tentative D call TRBD1 (6 bases). Per the germline V gene, CDR1 is SGDLS and CDR2 is YYNGEE. Trimming removed 2 bases at V and 4 bases at J, with 10 bases between. This CDR3 comprises 14 residues. The CDR3 region is CASSVGHPNQPQHF. The DNA for the CDR3 is TGTGCCAGCAGCGTGGGACACCCAAATCAGCCCCAGCATTTT.